This T cell receptor (beta chain) was sequenced in a study of cytomegalovirus exposure and HLA in healthy donors. The PCR had 60 Vbeta and 13 Jbeta primers. Clones were sequenced by immunoSEQ multiplex PCR, and TCRdb holds only the in-frame ones, with some missing. This table has about 160,000 clones, roughly 80% appearing once. J was trimmed by 3 bases and V by 3 bases; bases with no gene match: 2. CDR3 length: 15 amino acids. Germline V CDR1 and CDR2: SGHDT, YYEEEE. The sequenced material came from PBMCs. This receptor was identified in a man between 18 and 29 years old in good health and CMV-seropositive. The chain combines TRBV5-6 with TRBJ2-6, with 8 bases lining up with TRBD1. The CDR3 reads CASSWTGSGANVLTF. CDR3 nucleotides: TGTGCCAGCAGCTGGACAGGGAGTGGGGCCAACGTCCTGACTTTC.